This paragraph reports one T cell receptor (beta chain). The repertoire was sequenced with immunoSEQ multiplex PCR; TCRdb's copy has only in-frame clones and lacks some. Altogether 45,000 to 55,000 clones are present, less than 90% being singletons, with the ten largest covering 1.6%. This entry is derived from a study of blood T cell repertoires in COVID-19. Sequences were obtained from peripheral blood. The sequence was obtained from a man aged 45 to 65 with acute or convalescent COVID-19.

CDR3 protein: CAISEVKDTQYF. In DNA, the CDR3 is TGTGCCATCAGTGAGGTCAAAGATACGCAGTATTTT. V is TRBV10-3 and J is TRBJ2-3; D not certain. V was cut by 2 bases and J by 5 bases, with 5 bases left in between. Germline CDR1 is ENHRY and CDR2 is SYGVKD. The CDR3 runs 12 residues.